The 2 T cell receptor beta chains below were found in one sample sequenced in a study of blood T cell repertoires in COVID-19. TCRdb keeps only in-frame clones here, not all; method: immunoSEQ multiplex PCR. The repertoire includes approximately 250,000 clones, about 87% of them detected once, and approximately 1.2% sits in the top ten. The sample was PBMCs or T cells enriched from blood (not recorded which). These receptors were obtained from a woman aged 40 to 50 with acute COVID-19.

The J gene is TRBJ1-5, the V gene TRBV19; 9 bases line up with TRBD1. CDR3 length: 16 residues. V gave up 6 bases and J gave up 7 bases; unmatched junction bases: 13. From germline, CDR1 is LNHDA and CDR2 SQIVND (reference sequence). CDR3 bases: TGTGCCAGTAGGAAAGTATTGGGACAGGGAAGCCAGCCCCAGCATTTT. It encodes CASRKVLGQGSQPQHF.

CDR3 loop: CASGGLGTENQPQHF. The CDR3 region has the DNA TGTGCCAGCGGGGGGCTCGGGACAGAAAATCAGCCCCAGCATTTT. The chain carries TRBV2 and TRBJ1-5; TRBD1 matches 7 bases. This CDR3 is built from 15 residues. V shed 8 bases, J shed 4 bases, and the junction held 11 bases outside the gene matches. Germline CDR1 is SNHLY and CDR2 is FYNNEI.